This T cell receptor beta chain was sequenced during a study of cytomegalovirus exposure and HLA in healthy donors. General study results and limits: Cytomegalovirus association was listed for around 180 TCR beta chains. Evidence from a later analysis indicated that most CMV-associated TCR beta chains looked HLA-restricted. CMV antigen specificity was confirmed in vitro for three CMV-associated chains.

With regard to this clone: Its antigen is unidentified.

Germline CDR1 SEHNR, CDR2 FQNEAQ (reference sequence). The CDR3 runs 16 residues. The trim removed 4 bases at V and 2 bases at J, leaving 3 bases unmatched. Healthy individuals who donated bone marrow served as the donors. The PCR ran on 60 Vbeta and 13 Jbeta primers. This table comes from immunoSEQ multiplex PCR, and its TCRdb copy is limited to in-frame clones, with some not included. The repertoire holds under 70,000 clones, with 60% to 80% as singletons. The source is a male donor in good health and CMV-seropositive. The chain links TRBV7-9 to TRBJ2-2, with 11 bases identical to TRBD2. The sequencing sample was made of PBMCs. CDR3 in DNA: TGTGCCAGCAGCTGGGGACTAGCGGTCAACACCGGGGAGCTGTTTTTT. Protein sequence: CASSWGLAVNTGELFF.